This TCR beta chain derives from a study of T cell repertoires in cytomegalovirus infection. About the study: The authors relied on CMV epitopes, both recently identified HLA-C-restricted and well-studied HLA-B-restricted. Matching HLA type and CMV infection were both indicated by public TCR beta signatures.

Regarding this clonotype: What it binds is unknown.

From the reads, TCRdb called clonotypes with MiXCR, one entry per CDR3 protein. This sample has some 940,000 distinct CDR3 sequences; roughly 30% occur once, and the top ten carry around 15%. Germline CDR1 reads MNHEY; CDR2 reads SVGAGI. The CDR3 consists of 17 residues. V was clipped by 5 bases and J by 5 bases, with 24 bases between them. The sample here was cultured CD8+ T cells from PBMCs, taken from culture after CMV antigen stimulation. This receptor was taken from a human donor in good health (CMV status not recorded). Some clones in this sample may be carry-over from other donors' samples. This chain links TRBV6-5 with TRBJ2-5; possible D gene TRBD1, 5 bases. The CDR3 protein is CASSKTTRTILKETQYF. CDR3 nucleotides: TGTGCCAGCAGTAAAACGACTCGGACAATCTTAAAGGAGACCCAGTACTTC.